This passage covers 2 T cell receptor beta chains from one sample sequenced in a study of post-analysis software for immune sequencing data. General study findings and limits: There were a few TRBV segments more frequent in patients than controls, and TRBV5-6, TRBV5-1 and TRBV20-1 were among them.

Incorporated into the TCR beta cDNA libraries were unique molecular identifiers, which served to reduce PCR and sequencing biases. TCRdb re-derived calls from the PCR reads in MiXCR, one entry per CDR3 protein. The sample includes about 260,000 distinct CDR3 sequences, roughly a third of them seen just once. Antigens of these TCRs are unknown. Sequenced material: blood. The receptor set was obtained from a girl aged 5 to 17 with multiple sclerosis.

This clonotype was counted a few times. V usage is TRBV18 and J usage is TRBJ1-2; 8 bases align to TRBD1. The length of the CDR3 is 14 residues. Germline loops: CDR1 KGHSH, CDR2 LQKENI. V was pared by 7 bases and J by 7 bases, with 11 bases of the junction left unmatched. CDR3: CASFPGTGTPGYTF. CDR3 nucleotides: TGTGCCAGCTTCCCCGGGACAGGAACTCCTGGCTACACCTTC.

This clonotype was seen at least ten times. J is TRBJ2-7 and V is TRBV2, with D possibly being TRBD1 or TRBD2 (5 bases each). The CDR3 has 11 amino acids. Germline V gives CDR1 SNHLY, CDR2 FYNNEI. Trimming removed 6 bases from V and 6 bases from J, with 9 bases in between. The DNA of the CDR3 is TGTGCCAGCAGCCGGGACCGCGAGCAGTACTTC. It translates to CASSRDREQYF.